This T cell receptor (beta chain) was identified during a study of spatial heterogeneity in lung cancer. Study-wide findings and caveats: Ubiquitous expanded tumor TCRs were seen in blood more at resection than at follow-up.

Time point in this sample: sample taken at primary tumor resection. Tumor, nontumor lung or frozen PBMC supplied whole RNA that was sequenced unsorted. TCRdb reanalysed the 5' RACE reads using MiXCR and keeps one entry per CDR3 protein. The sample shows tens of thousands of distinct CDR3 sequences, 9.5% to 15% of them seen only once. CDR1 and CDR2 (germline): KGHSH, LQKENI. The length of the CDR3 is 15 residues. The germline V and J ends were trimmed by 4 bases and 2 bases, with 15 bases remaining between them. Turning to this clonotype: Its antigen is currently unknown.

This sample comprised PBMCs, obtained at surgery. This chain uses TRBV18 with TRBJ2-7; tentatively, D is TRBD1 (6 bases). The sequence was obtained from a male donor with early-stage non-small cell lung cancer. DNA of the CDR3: TGTGCCAGCTCACAACATACAGGGAAGGCCTACGAGCAGTACTTC. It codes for CASSQHTGKAYEQYF. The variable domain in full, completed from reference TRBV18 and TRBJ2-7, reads NAGVMQNPRHLVRRRGQEARLRCSPMKGHSHVYWYRQLPEEGLKFMVYLQKENIIDESGMPKERFSAEFPKEGPSILRIQQVVRGDSAAYFCASSQHTGKAYEQYFGPGTRLTVT.